Sequencing of this T cell receptor (beta chain) was carried out in a study of cytomegalovirus exposure and HLA in healthy donors. About the study: Among the approximately 420 donors who were genotyped, approximately 76% fell in the genetic ancestry cluster that is associated with self-reported Caucasian donors. Study findings and constraints: In a later analysis, TCR beta V- and J-gene trimming was associated with a missense DCLRE1C variant.

This clone was seen only once. Antigen unknown. The PCR ran on 60 Vbeta and 13 Jbeta primers. The data were produced by immunoSEQ multiplex PCR, yet TCRdb's version contains in-frame clones alone and is incomplete. In the table there are 140,000 to 150,000 clones, about 80% of which are singletons. The sequence was collected from a man in his forties in good health and CMV-seronegative. Sequenced: PBMCs.

CDR3 sequence reads: CASSPRRGGGNQPQHF. For the CDR3, the DNA is TGTGCCAGCAGCCCCCGCCGGGGGGGTGGCAATCAGCCCCAGCATTTT. The chain couples TRBV5-6 to TRBJ1-5, with D possibly being TRBD1 (5 bases). CDR3 length: 16 amino acids. V gave up 4 bases and J gave up 2 bases, with 16 bases separating them. Germline assignment: CDR1 SGHDT and CDR2 YYEEEE.